Each of the 25 T cell receptor beta chains below was sequenced from the same sample in a study of T-cell reconstitution after alpha-beta-depleted transplantation in children (dated by TCRdb to 2015 to 2016). The receptor library was made with PCR. The sequencing machine was an Illumina HiSeq 2500. To normalize quantification of the TCRbeta repertoire, the TCR libraries were built with molecular barcoding that relied on unique molecular identifiers. The raw public reads went through TCRdb reprocessing: fastp at Q25, MiXCR clone calling, in-frame beta chains kept. Identical CDR3 proteins give one entry, which carries the most common genes and DNA. The sample table records 440,000 or so distinct CDR3 sequences; 43% of these occur just once. Around a quarter of the sample rests with the top ten. The intended sense of this specimen's treatment or condition label: allogeneic hematopoietic cell transplantation with graft depleted of TCRalphabeta T cells and CD19 B cells.

This specimen consisted of PBMCs, obtained before TCRalphabeta/CD19-depleted stem cell transplant. Receptors were obtained from a girl between 2 and 10 years old with aplastic anemia, due to receive a stem cell transplant.

CDR3 loop: CASSQGGQGSYEQYF. The CDR3 nucleotides are TGTGCCAGCAGCCAAGGGGGACAGGGGTCCTACGAGCAGTACTTC. The chain links TRBV3-1 to TRBJ2-7; TRBD1 aligns across 10 bases. CDR3 length: 15 amino acids. The J segment lost 1 base and the V segment lost 1 base, leaving 1 base of the junction unmatched. Per the germline V gene, CDR1 is LGHDT and CDR2 is YNNKEL (reference sequence).

The chain uses TRBV7-2 and TRBJ2-7; D not certain. Trimming left V 5 bases short and J 10 bases short, with 21 bases between. Germline lookup yields CDR1 SGHTA and CDR2 FQGNSA. The CDR3 spans 14 residues. CDR3 sequence reads: CASSPHAVSAEQYF. The DNA for the CDR3 is TGTGCCAGCAGCCCCCACGCGGTCTCCGCGGAACAGTACTTC.

The chain recombines TRBV6-5 with TRBJ2-3; no clear D. This CDR3 spans 12 amino acids. V gave up 5 bases and J gave up 6 bases, with 9 bases separating them. Germline V gene data show CDR1 as MNHEY and CDR2 as SVGAGI. CDR3 amino acids: CASSPSMDTQYF. In DNA form, the CDR3 reads TGTGCCAGCAGTCCATCTATGGATACGCAGTATTTT.

V usage is TRBV28 and J usage is TRBJ2-7, with D maybe TRBD2 (6 bases). CDR3 size: 13 residues. Germline V gene sequence: CDR1 MDHEN, CDR2 SYDVKM. V dropped 5 bases and J dropped 3 bases, with 11 bases sitting between them. The CDR3 here is CASSTSGYYEQYF. The CDR3 DNA is TGTGCCAGCAGTACAAGCGGGTACTACGAGCAGTACTTC. The whole variable domain, remainder taken from reference TRBV28 and TRBJ2-7, is DVKVTQSSRYLVKRTGEKVFLECVQDMDHENMFWYRQDPGLGLRLIYFSYDVKMKEKGDIPEGYSVSREKKERFSLILESASTNQTSMYLCASSTSGYYEQYFGPGTRLTVT.

The CDR3 sequence: CSAPPRGNSYEQYF. The DNA of the CDR3 is TGCAGTGCTCCCCCTCGCGGAAACTCCTACGAGCAGTACTTC. The rearrangement joins TRBV20-1 to TRBJ2-7; no reliable D call. The CDR3 is 14 amino acids. Trimming pared 5 bases from V and 0 bases from J, leaving 14 bases between. CDR1 is DFQATT and CDR2 is SNEGSKA in the germline V gene (reference sequence).

Ten or more counts support this clonotype. The chain recombines TRBV27 with TRBJ2-7; weak D call: TRBD1 (6 bases). Trimming stripped 8 bases from V and 2 bases from J, with 10 bases between. The CDR3 is 12 amino acids. Germline V lookup: CDR1 MNHEY, CDR2 SMNVEV (reference sequence). The CDR3 here is CASQGNPYEQYF. The CDR3 DNA is TGTGCCAGCCAGGGGAATCCCTACGAGCAGTACTTC.

This clonotype has a single count. The junction differs from germline at one of its ends, possibly a read error. This rearrangement joins TRBV4-1 to TRBJ2-3; no clear D. The CDR3 runs to 12 residues. Germline V gene lookup returns CDR1 MGHRA and CDR2 YSYEKL. The CDR3 protein is CASSQDLDTRYF. The CDR3 region has the DNA TGCGCCAGCAGCCAAGATCTAGATACGCGGTATTTT.

This clonotype has ten or more counts. The V gene is TRBV20-1, the J gene TRBJ2-7, with a tentative D call TRBD1 (5 bases). Germline V gene sequence: CDR1 DFQATT, CDR2 SNEGSKA (reference sequence). Trimming pared 5 bases from V and 3 bases from J, leaving 8 bases between. The CDR3 totals 11 residues. The CDR3: CSAPQGYEQYF. The CDR3 DNA follows: TGCAGTGCTCCCCAGGGCTACGAGCAGTACTTC.

At least ten counts were recorded for this clonotype. The rearrangement links TRBV20-1 to TRBJ2-4, with 9 bases aligning to TRBD1. Per germline, CDR1 DFQATT and CDR2 SNEGSKA (reference sequence). This CDR3 has 15 residues. V lost 2 bases, J lost 6 bases, and 8 bases stayed unmatched. The CDR3 protein is CSARTGGAPGNIQYF. In DNA, the CDR3 is TGCAGTGCTAGAACAGGGGGCGCCCCGGGAAACATTCAGTACTTC.

This clonotype was detected ten times or more. This chain connects TRBV7-2 to TRBJ2-1; TRBD2 aligns across 9 bases. The germline gives CDR1 SGHTA, CDR2 FQGNSA. The CDR3 is 17 residues long. The V and J ends lost 8 bases and 1 base, in that order; junction bases with no gene match: 12. The CDR3 DNA sequence: TGTGCCAGCGGCTACGGCGCTAGCGGGATATCCTACAATGAGCAGTTCTTC. It translates to CASGYGASGISYNEQFF.

For this clonotype: One base away lies a much larger clone, so this may be a sequencing read error. The chain uses TRBV12-3 or TRBV12-4 and TRBJ2-1; TRBD2 aligns across 10 bases. CDR3 length equals 18 residues. The junction had 17 bases not matched to a gene; V was cut back by 5 bases and J by 7 bases. The CDR3 nucleotides are TGTGCCAGCAGTGACGGGACTAGCGAGAGAAATAGAGGTAATGAGCAGTTCTTC. Its protein is CASSDGTSERNRGNEQFF.

This rearrangement joins TRBV30 to TRBJ2-2; tentatively, D is TRBD1 (5 bases). The V and J ends lost 2 bases and 2 bases respectively, with 6 bases between them. This CDR3 is built from 13 residues. Germline CDR1 is GTSNPN and CDR2 is SVGIG (reference sequence). The CDR3 loop reads CAWSWTNTGELFF. The CDR3 nucleotides read TGTGCCTGGAGTTGGACAAACACCGGGGAGCTGTTTTTT. Based on the CDR3 plus reference TRBV30 and TRBJ2-2, the full variable domain is SQTIHQWPATLVQPVGSPLSLECTVEGTSNPNLYWYRQAAGRGLQLLFYSVGIGQISSEVPQNLSASRPQDRQFILSSKKLLLSDSGFYLCAWSWTNTGELFFGEGSRLTVL.

This clonotype turned up a few times. J is TRBJ2-3 and V is TRBV10-3; D possibly corresponds to TRBD2 (5 bases). The V end was cut by 3 bases, the J end by 0 bases, with 10 bases between. CDR1 and CDR2 (germline): ENHRY, SYGVKD. This CDR3 spans 15 amino acids. CDR3 nucleotides: TGTGCCATCAGTGACCCTTGGACTAGCACAGATACGCAGTATTTT. Translating gives CAISDPWTSTDTQYF.

The chain links TRBV20-1 to TRBJ1-2; D ambiguous. This CDR3 contains 13 residues. V lost 4 bases to trimming and J lost 7 bases, with 16 bases between them. The V gene's germline CDR1 is DFQATT and CDR2 SNEGSKA (reference sequence). CDR3 sequence (DNA): TGCAGTGCTAAATCGTCGCGGTCAAGTGGCTACACCTTC. Amino acid sequence: CSAKSSRSSGYTF.

This clonotype was seen at least ten times. The V call is TRBV12-3 or TRBV12-4, the J call TRBJ1-1; tentative D call: TRBD1 (5 bases). Deletions cut 6 bases from V and 1 base from J, with 9 bases between. The CDR3 extends over 13 amino acids. The CDR3 DNA reads TGTGCCAGCAGCGCCACAGGGAACACTGAAGCTTTCTTT. It specifies CASSATGNTEAFF.

The chain uses TRBV15 and TRBJ2-3; 7 bases are a match to TRBD2. CDR1 and CDR2 (germline): LNHNV, YYDKDF (reference sequence). The CDR3 has 17 residues. V shed 0 bases and J 0 bases; nucleotides not matched to a gene: 6. The CDR3 DNA reads TGTGCCACCAGCAGAGAGCCTAGCGGAAAAAGCACAGATACGCAGTATTTT. It codes for CATSREPSGKSTDTQYF.

This clonotype was counted only a few times. The genes are TRBV7-6 and TRBJ2-6, with 8 bases identical to TRBD2. V shed 5 bases and J 3 bases; nucleotides not matched to a gene: 12. The V gene's germline CDR1 is SGHVS and CDR2 FNYEAQ. The CDR3 covers 18 residues. CDR3: CASSPTPGGANGANVLTF. The DNA for the CDR3 is TGTGCCAGCAGCCCCACTCCCGGGGGGGCCAATGGGGCCAACGTCCTGACTTTC.

V is TRBV29-1 and J is TRBJ1-2; 8 bases line up with TRBD1. V trimming: 3 bases; J trimming: 3 bases; junction bases outside the gene matches: 3. The germline CDR1 and CDR2 sequences are SQVTM and ANQGSEA. This CDR3 has 13 residues. The CDR3 coding sequence is TGCAGCGTTGACGGGGACAGGCACTATGGCTACACCTTC. Its protein product is CSVDGDRHYGYTF.

The table lists this clonotype with many counts. Here the CDR3 DNA reads TGTGCCAGCAGTCTTGGGGGACTAGCCACAGATACGCAGTATTTT. It codes for CASSLGGLATDTQYF. This rearrangement joins TRBV7-9 to TRBJ2-3, with 9 positions matching TRBD2. V dropped 6 bases and J dropped 2; count of bases not matched to a gene: 6. Germline loops: CDR1 SEHNR, CDR2 FQNEAQ (reference sequence). The CDR3 spans 15 residues.

The table lists this clonotype with a few counts. V gene TRBV25-1 combines with J gene TRBJ2-1; D unclear. Between the trimmed V and J ends, which lost 2 bases and 3 bases, there was a span of 8 bases. Germline V gene lookup returns CDR1 MGHDK and CDR2 SYGVNS. The CDR3 is 14 amino acids. CDR3 coding DNA: TGTGCCAGCAGTGAAGGGGTAGTCTACAATGAGCAGTTCTTC. Translating gives CASSEGVVYNEQFF.

The gene calls are TRBV6-1 and TRBJ2-3, with D possibly matching TRBD1 (5 bases). Germline assignment: CDR1 MNHNS and CDR2 SASEGT. This CDR3 comprises 14 residues. V lost 2 bases and J 6 bases, leaving 12 bases between the germline ends. For the CDR3, the DNA is TGTGCCAGCAGTGAACCTAGGGGTACCGATACGCAGTATTTT. Its protein is CASSEPRGTDTQYF.

The chain carries TRBV5-6 and TRBJ2-7; tentatively, D is TRBD1 (6 bases). The CDR3 totals 15 residues. Germline loops: CDR1 SGHDT, CDR2 YYEEEE. The V gene lost 1 base and the J gene lost 3 bases, with 14 bases spanning the gap. The CDR3 spells CASSLLPGRGYEQYF. The CDR3 coding sequence is TGTGCCAGCAGCTTGTTGCCCGGCAGGGGCTACGAGCAGTACTTC.

The chain uses TRBV7-2 and TRBJ2-1; no firm D call. This CDR3 region has 14 residues. The ends were cut back, 3 bases at V and 8 bases at J, with 14 bases in the middle. CDR1 SGHTA and CDR2 FQGNSA come from the germline V gene. CDR3 region: CASSFGPQGYEQFF. CDR3 bases: TGTGCCAGCAGCTTTGGTCCCCAAGGCTATGAGCAGTTCTTC.

This clonotype was counted many times. CDR3 region: CASSYRTGGADNSPLHF. The DNA for the CDR3 is TGCGCCAGCAGCTACCGGACAGGGGGCGCCGATAATTCACCCCTCCACTTT. The V call is TRBV5-1, the J call TRBJ1-6, with 11 bases lining up with TRBD1. The CDR3 runs to 17 residues. The V gene's germline CDR1 is SGHRS and CDR2 YFSETQ. J was trimmed by 5 bases and V by 3 bases; bases with no gene match: 7.

This chain connects TRBV20-1 to TRBJ2-7; 11 bases align to TRBD2. Germline V lookup: CDR1 DFQATT, CDR2 SNEGSKA (reference sequence). V was clipped by 6 bases and J by 4 bases; unmatched bases: 8. The CDR3 covers 14 residues. CDR3: CSAEIRLAGYEQYF. CDR3 sequence (DNA): TGCAGTGCCGAAATTCGACTAGCGGGGTACGAGCAGTACTTC.